This TCR beta chain was recovered during a study of blood T cell repertoires in COVID-19. Study in general: Donors in the United States, Italy and Spain gave samples during acute or convalescent COVID-19. The cDNA or gDNA used as material had been derived from T cells, B-cell-depleted T cells, or PBMCs.

TCRdb's table, derived via immunoSEQ multiplex PCR, lists solely in-frame clones and lacks some. The sample has roughly 70,000 clones, about four fifths seen once; the top ten hold roughly 4%. The ends lost 4 bases at V and 4 bases at J; junction bases unmatched: 5. This CDR3 is built from 15 residues. In germline, CDR1 is ENHRY, CDR2 SYGVKD. Sequencing was performed on peripheral blood. This chain links TRBV10-3 with TRBJ2-1; 9 bases fit TRBD1. The receptor was isolated from a woman in her sixties with acute or convalescent COVID-19. The CDR3 region is CAISGGTGRYNEQFF. As DNA, the CDR3 is TGTGCCATCAGTGGGGGGACAGGGAGGTACAATGAGCAGTTCTTC.